This is a list of T cell receptor beta chains from one sample in a study of cytomegalovirus exposure and HLA in healthy donors. TCRdb's copy holds only in-frame clones and misses some; the assay was immunoSEQ multiplex PCR. The profile covers 110,000 to 150,000 clones, with 70% to 85% appearing a single time and 9.7% taken by the ten largest. The sequenced sample consisted of PBMCs. Every receptor here comes from a woman in her sixties in good health and CMV-seropositive. CDR3s include the opening cysteine and the closing phenylalanine or tryptophan. The D gene is left open where the match is weak. The size of a clone is reported for some rows only, either as once, few or many, or as a class for expanded clones.

d_gene,v_gene,len,j_gene,abundance,CDR3aa,CDR3nt
TRBD2,TRBV7-8,15,TRBJ2-5,NA,CASSSRLAGGETQYF,TGTGCCAGCAGCTCCCGACTAGCGGGCGGGGAGACCCAGTACTTC
NA,TRBV9,12,TRBJ2-2,NA,CASSVGPGELFF,TGTGCCAGCAGCGTTGGCCCAGGGGAGCTGTTTTTT
NA,TRBV10-3,14,TRBJ1-2,NA,CAISESGSYYGYTF,TGTGCCATCAGTGAGTCTGGCAGTTACTATGGCTACACCTTC
NA,TRBV28,12,TRBJ1-2,NA,CASSSNRYGYTF,TGTGCCAGCAGTTCCAACAGATATGGCTACACCTTC
TRBD2,TRBV7-9,16,TRBJ2-3,NA,CASSSIWREHRDTQYF,TGTGCCAGCAGCAGTATTTGGCGGGAGCACCGGGATACGCAGTATTTT
NA,TRBV9,16,TRBJ2-3,NA,CASSPSTGLSTDTQYF,TGTGCCAGCAGCCCTTCGACAGGCCTTAGCACAGATACGCAGTATTTT
TRBD2,TRBV13,15,TRBJ2-7,NA,CASSQLRGGSHEQYF,TGTGCCAGCAGCCAGTTGCGGGGGGGATCCCACGAGCAGTACTTC
NA,TRBV28,14,TRBJ1-5,once,CASSLLASPGAQHF,TGTGCCAGCAGTTTACTCGCCTCTCCGGGGGCCCAGCATTTT
NA,TRBV28,13,TRBJ1-5,NA,CASSGARVSPQHF,TGTGCCAGCAGCGGAGCAAGAGTCTCGCCCCAGCATTTT
TRBD1,TRBV6-5,13,TRBJ1-2,NA,CASIGDRVHGYTF,TGTGCCAGCATTGGGGACAGGGTACATGGCTACACCTTC
TRBD2,TRBV4-3,13,TRBJ2-3,NA,CASSPGGSYTQYF,TGCGCCAGCAGCCCGGGAGGTTCATATACGCAGTATTTT
TRBD2,TRBV27,15,TRBJ2-1,NA,CASSLIAGGGNEQFF,TGTGCCAGCAGTTTAATCGCGGGAGGGGGGAATGAGCAGTTCTTC
TRBD2,TRBV6-4,14,TRBJ2-2,NA,CASRAGGNTGELFF,TGTGCCAGCAGAGCGGGAGGGAACACCGGGGAGCTGTTTTTT
NA,TRBV27,15,TRBJ1-5,once,CASSLEGRAVQPQHF,TGTGCCAGCAGTTTGGAGGGCAGGGCGGTTCAGCCCCAGCATTTT
NA,TRBV5-1,15,TRBJ2-7,NA,CASSPPTGYSYEQYF,TGCGCCAGCAGCCCCCCGACAGGCTACTCCTACGAGCAGTACTTC
TRBD1,TRBV27,15,TRBJ1-2,NA,CASSPLGTGRDGYTF,TGTGCCAGCAGTCCACTGGGGACAGGAAGGGATGGCTACACCTTC
TRBD1,TRBV27,14,TRBJ2-3,NA,CASSAGTGQKTQYF,TGTGCCAGCAGTGCAGGGACAGGGCAGAAGACGCAGTATTTT
TRBD1,TRBV5-1,15,TRBJ1-1,NA,CASSFLQGALTEAFF,TGCGCCAGCAGCTTTTTACAGGGGGCGCTGACTGAAGCTTTCTTT
TRBD2,TRBV6-5,14,TRBJ2-7,NA,CASRRGTSDNEQYF,TGTGCCAGCAGGAGGGGGACTAGTGATAACGAGCAGTACTTC
NA,TRBV19,13,TRBJ2-2,NA,CASNQRDTGELFF,TGTGCCAGTAACCAGCGGGACACCGGGGAGCTGTTTTTT
NA,TRBV20-1,11,TRBJ1-5,NA,CSASSEEPQHF,TGCAGTGCTAGTTCGGAGGAGCCCCAGCATTTT
NA,TRBV28,16,TRBJ2-7,NA,CASSSAGTGLAYEQYF,TGTGCCAGCAGTTCCGCGGGCACGGGCCTTGCCTACGAGCAGTACTTC
TRBD2,TRBV29-1,12,TRBJ2-7,NA,CSGTSGNYEQYF,TGCAGCGGGACTAGCGGGAACTACGAGCAGTACTTC
NA,TRBV11-3,18,TRBJ2-2,few,CASNLIVGTGEGPGELFF,TGTGCCAGCAACCTAATTGTGGGGACTGGTGAAGGGCCCGGGGAGCTGTTTTTT
NA,TRBV5-5,15,TRBJ1-1,NA,CASSLAGGLNTEAFF,TGTGCCAGCAGCTTGGCCGGGGGTTTGAACACTGAAGCTTTCTTT
NA,TRBV10-3,13,TRBJ1-1,NA,CAISEDLAAEAFF,TGTGCCATCAGTGAAGATTTGGCCGCTGAAGCTTTCTTT
TRBD2,TRBV7-2,15,TRBJ2-5,NA,CASSLSGRSKETQYF,TGTGCCAGCAGCCTTAGCGGGAGGTCTAAAGAGACCCAGTACTTC
TRBD2,TRBV27,14,TRBJ2-3,NA,CASSLNPSGNTQYF,TGTGCCAGCAGTTTAAACCCTAGCGGCAATACGCAGTATTTT
TRBD1,TRBV19,12,TRBJ1-2,NA,CATKEGAGGYTF,TGTGCCACCAAGGAGGGGGCTGGTGGCTACACCTTC
TRBD1,TRBV7-2,16,TRBJ1-2,NA,CASSLDHGTGIWGYTF,TGTGCCAGCAGCTTAGACCACGGGACAGGGATTTGGGGCTACACCTTC
TRBD2,TRBV7-2,15,TRBJ2-7,NA,CASSLEAAGAYEQYF,TGTGCCAGCAGCTTAGAAGCGGCGGGAGCCTACGAGCAGTACTTC
NA,TRBV5-3,13,TRBJ2-5,NA,CARSHDNQETQYF,TGTGCCAGAAGCCACGACAATCAAGAGACCCAGTACTTC
NA,TRBV7-3,16,TRBJ2-2,NA,CASSPPRGYGLGELFF,TGTGCCAGCAGCCCTCCGAGAGGCTATGGCCTTGGGGAGCTGTTTTTT
TRBD2,TRBV4-1,17,TRBJ2-1,NA,CASSHTRLAGGRNEQFF,TGCGCCAGCAGCCACACACGACTAGCGGGAGGGCGCAATGAGCAGTTCTTC
TRBD2,TRBV6-1,15,TRBJ2-3,NA,CASSKSGAPPDTQYF,TGTGCCAGCAGCAAAAGCGGGGCCCCACCAGATACGCAGTATTTT
TRBD2,TRBV2,14,TRBJ2-7,NA,CASSEKGGDYEQYF,TGTGCCAGCAGTGAAAAGGGAGGGGACTACGAGCAGTACTTC
TRBD2,TRBV9,15,TRBJ2-1,NA,CASSVEPGRLDEQFF,TGTGCCAGCAGCGTAGAGCCCGGGAGGTTGGATGAGCAGTTCTTC
NA,TRBV7-6,15,TRBJ1-4,NA,CASSLGLGPGEKLFF,TGTGCCAGCAGCTTGGGACTCGGACCCGGGGAAAAACTGTTTTTT
TRBD2,TRBV7-2,17,TRBJ2-2,once,CASSLDRGRAYGGELFF,TGTGCCAGCAGCTTAGATCGCGGGAGGGCCTATGGCGGGGAGCTGTTTTTT
TRBD1,TRBV5-4,15,TRBJ2-7,NA,CASSLGTGGSYEQYF,TGTGCCAGCAGCTTGGGGACAGGGGGGTCCTACGAGCAGTACTTC
NA,TRBV6-6,14,TRBJ2-4,NA,CASRQGLWGNIQYF,TGTGCCAGCAGACAGGGTTTGTGGGGAAACATTCAGTACTTC
TRBD1,TRBV6-1,12,TRBJ2-5,NA,CASRQGLETQYF,TGTGCCAGCAGACAGGGGCTAGAGACCCAGTACTTC
NA,TRBV19,14,TRBJ1-1,NA,CASSKSPRGTEAFF,TGTGCCAGTAGCAAAAGCCCCCGAGGGACTGAAGCTTTCTTT
TRBD2,TRBV19,14,TRBJ2-2,few,CASRPSGNTGELFF,TGTGCCAGTAGGCCTAGCGGTAACACCGGGGAGCTGTTTTTT
TRBD2,TRBV28,16,TRBJ2-3,NA,CASSLFPGRGPDTQYF,TGTGCCAGCAGTTTATTCCCCGGGAGGGGCCCAGATACGCAGTATTTT
NA,TRBV30,15,TRBJ2-1,NA,CAWSVWGAQYNEQFF,TGTGCCTGGAGTGTATGGGGAGCACAATACAATGAGCAGTTCTTC
TRBD2,TRBV7-6,15,TRBJ2-7,NA,CASSLEASGRDEQYF,TGTGCCAGCAGCTTAGAGGCTAGCGGGAGGGACGAGCAGTACTTC
NA,TRBV6-4,16,TRBJ2-7,NA,CASSDGGGPSSYEQYF,TGTGCCAGCAGTGACGGGGGCGGCCCGAGCTCCTACGAGCAGTACTTC
TRBD1,TRBV7-3,13,TRBJ2-5,NA,CASSRDRGETQYF,TGTGCCAGCAGCCGTGACAGGGGAGAGACCCAGTACTTC
TRBD1,TRBV5-1,16,TRBJ2-6,NA,CASSGGQISGANVLTF,TGCGCCAGCAGCGGGGGACAGATCTCTGGGGCCAACGTCCTGACTTTC
NA,TRBV5-1,13,TRBJ2-2,few,CASSLSDTGELFF,TGCGCCAGCAGCTTGTCAGACACCGGGGAGCTGTTTTTT